The rows below give T cell receptor beta chains drawn from one sample of a study of T cells in Graves' hyperthyroidism and ophthalmopathy. Each CDR3 protein is one row after TCRdb ran MiXCR on the multiplex PCR reads. This sample carries 350,000 to 450,000 distinct CDR3 sequences, more than 12% of them seen once, and the ten largest clones take 28%. Sequenced input: blood. Receptor source: a man aged 50 to 60 with Graves' ophthalmopathy. Each CDR3 is given with its conserved first and last residue. D genes are given only for firm matches. Rows may omit the clone size; those that give it use once, few, many or a size class.

NA NA TRBJ1-2 TRBV20-1 TGCAGTGCTGGGGACACTAACTATGGCTACACCTTC CSAGDTNYGYTF
NA NA TRBJ1-4 TRBV20-1 TGCAGTGCTAGAGATGGAACACTCGGCGGAAAACTGTTTTTT CSARDGTLGGKLFF
TRBD2 many TRBJ2-7 TRBV2 TGTGCCAGCAACAGCGGGAGGTCGTCCTACGAGCAGTACTTC CASNSGRSSYEQYF
NA NA TRBJ1-3 TRBV27 TGTGCCAGCCGCCCCGGCAGGGGCCGGAACACCATATATTTT CASRPGRGRNTIYF
NA many TRBJ1-1 TRBV27 TGTGCCAGCAGAAGACAGGACCTGAACACTGAAGCTTTCTTT CASRRQDLNTEAFF
NA many TRBJ2-5 TRBV9 TGTGCCAGCAGCGTAGATGCTGGGGAGACCCAGTACTTC CASSVDAGETQYF
NA NA TRBJ2-1 TRBV20-1 TGCAGTGCTAGAGATCCTTGGGCCAGATATGAGCAGTTCTTC CSARDPWARYEQFF
NA many TRBJ2-7 TRBV29-1 TGCAGCGTCGCGGGACTCCCGGGCGACGAGCAGTACTTC CSVAGLPGDEQYF
TRBD2 many TRBJ2-1 TRBV10-3 TGTGCCAGTGAAGCGGGAAACAATGAGCAGTTCTTC CASEAGNNEQFF
TRBD1 few TRBJ2-7 TRBV27 TGTGCCAGCAGTCCCCGGACAGGGCGTTCTACCGAGCAGTACTTC CASSPRTGRSTEQYF
NA NA TRBJ1-1 TRBV14 TGTGCCAGCAGCTACCCACGACAGCTCATGAACACTGAAGCTTTCTTT CASSYPRQLMNTEAFF
NA many TRBJ1-2 TRBV12-3/TRBV12-4 TGTGCCAGCAGTCCGACGACAGGTTTATCGTATGGCTACACCTTC CASSPTTGLSYGYTF
TRBD2 NA TRBJ2-5 TRBV7-8 TGTGCCAGCAGCTACGGCGGGGGGCTCCGAGAGACCCAGTACTTC CASSYGGGLRETQYF
NA many TRBJ1-1 TRBV29-1 TGCAGCGTTCAAGGACGATCAACCACTGAAGCTTTCTTT CSVQGRSTTEAFF
NA NA TRBJ2-7 TRBV28 TGTGCCAGCAGTTTATATGGGGGGCCCTCGTACGAGCAGTACTTC CASSLYGGPSYEQYF
TRBD2 many TRBJ2-3 TRBV5-1 TGCGCCAGCAGCGCGGGACTAGTGCTGGCAGATACGCAGTATTTT CASSAGLVLADTQYF
TRBD2 many TRBJ2-7 TRBV12-3/TRBV12-4 TGTGCCAGCAGTTTGTTCGGGGGGATCTCCTACGAGCAGTACTTC CASSLFGGISYEQYF
NA NA TRBJ2-3 TRBV15 TGTGCCACCAGCAGAGCGGCGGATGGGTTAGATACGCAGTATTTT CATSRAADGLDTQYF
TRBD2 many TRBJ2-3 TRBV11-3 TGTGCCAGCAGCCCCATCGCGGGAGGGGTAGCAGATACGCAGTATTTT CASSPIAGGVADTQYF
TRBD1 many TRBJ1-5 TRBV2 TGTGCCAGCAATCGGGACAGGGGTGTCAATCAGCCCCAGCATTTT CASNRDRGVNQPQHF
NA NA TRBJ2-7 TRBV5-6 TGTGCCAGCAGCTTAACGTTGGGATCGAACGAGCAGTACTTC CASSLTLGSNEQYF
NA NA TRBJ2-4 TRBV6-1 TGTGCCAGCAGTGAAGATCGAGAAAACATTCAGTACTTC CASSEDRENIQYF
TRBD2 NA TRBJ2-1 TRBV5-1 TGCGCCAGCAGCTTGGCCACACTAGCGGGAATTGGTTATGAGCAGTTCTTC CASSLATLAGIGYEQFF
NA many TRBJ1-2 TRBV5-8 TGTGCCAGCAGCTTGGAGGCCACCCGCTCTAACTATGGCTACACCTTC CASSLEATRSNYGYTF
NA many TRBJ1-2 TRBV20-1 TGCAGTGCTAGTCGTCCTAACTATGGCTACACCTTC CSASRPNYGYTF
TRBD2 once TRBJ2-3 TRBV20-1 TGCAGTGCTAGTGGCGGACTAGCGGGACCCACAGATACGCAGTATTTT CSASGGLAGPTDTQYF
NA many TRBJ2-7 TRBV29-1 TGCAGCGGGGGGGCCCTATACGAGCAGTACTTC CSGGALYEQYF
NA many TRBJ1-3 TRBV28 TGTGCCAGCAGGCAGGGATACGGAAACACCATATATTTT CASRQGYGNTIYF
TRBD1 NA TRBJ1-3 TRBV6-1 TGTGCCAGCAGTCGACAGGGGACTGGAAACACCATATATTTT CASSRQGTGNTIYF
NA many TRBJ2-7 TRBV30 TGTGCCTGGAATGAGGGGAACTACGAGCAGTACTTC CAWNEGNYEQYF
TRBD2 NA TRBJ2-2 TRBV6-1 TGTGCCAGCAGTAGGACTAGCGGGGGCCGGGAGCTGTTTTTT CASSRTSGGRELFF
NA NA TRBJ2-5 TRBV6-5 TGTGCCAGCAGTTACTTAAGGGGACAAGAGTACTTC CASSYLRGQEYF
NA many TRBJ2-1 TRBV7-9 TGTGCCAGCAGCTTAATGGCAGAGCAGTTCTTC CASSLMAEQFF
TRBD2 NA TRBJ2-1 TRBV7-9 TGTGCCAGCAAAAAGTCTAGGGTTAGCGGGACTGACAATGAGCAGTTCTTC CASKKSRVSGTDNEQFF
TRBD2 few TRBJ2-1 TRBV29-1 TGCAGCGTTGAAGGTCTTAGCGGGAGGGACTACAATGAGCAGTTCTTC CSVEGLSGRDYNEQFF
NA many TRBJ2-7 TRBV11-3 TGTGCCAGCAGCTTGGGGGGACCCGAGCAGTACTTC CASSLGGPEQYF
TRBD2 few TRBJ2-5 TRBV19 TGTGCCAGTAGAGGACTAGAACCGGGAGAGACCCAGTACTTC CASRGLEPGETQYF
TRBD1 few TRBJ2-6 TRBV7-9 TGTGCCAGCAGCGGCCGGACAGGGACTGGGGCCAACGTCCTGACTTTC CASSGRTGTGANVLTF
NA many TRBJ1-5 TRBV12-3/TRBV12-4 TGTGCCAGCAGCCCCGGACAGCTCAATCAGCCCCAGCATTTT CASSPGQLNQPQHF
NA NA TRBJ2-2 TRBV10-3 TGTGCCATCAGTGGGGAGGACTACGGTGGGACCGGGGAGCTGTTTTTT CAISGEDYGGTGELFF
TRBD2 NA TRBJ2-7 TRBV28 TGTGCCAGCAGTGACCGGGGAGGGCTCAACGAGCAGTACTTC CASSDRGGLNEQYF
TRBD2 NA TRBJ2-7 TRBV9 TGTGCCAGCAGCGCACAACATGCCCTAGCGGGAGAGGGATTGGGCGAGCAGTACTTC CASSAQHALAGEGLGEQYF
NA few TRBJ2-1 TRBV12-3/TRBV12-4 TGTGCCAGCAGTTTGGGGACTTTGCTCAATGAGCAGTTCTTC CASSLGTLLNEQFF
TRBD1 many TRBJ2-5 TRBV7-2 TGTGCCAGCAGCTCCCGGGACAGGGGGCAAGAGACCCAGTACTTC CASSSRDRGQETQYF
NA NA TRBJ2-5 TRBV24-1 TGTGCCACCAGTGGGAAAGACAGGGAGGCCCAGTACTTC CATSGKDREAQYF
NA many TRBJ2-1 TRBV7-9 TGTGCCAGCATGGCGGCCCTAAGTGAGCAGTTCTTC CASMAALSEQFF
NA few TRBJ1-1 TRBV20-1 TGCAGTGTGGCAGGGAAGAACACTGAAGCTTTCTTT CSVAGKNTEAFF
TRBD2 once TRBJ2-3 TRBV27 TGTGCCAGCAGTTTCTTCGTAGCGGGAGGAGTTAGCACAGATACGCAGTATTTT CASSFFVAGGVSTDTQYF
TRBD2 few TRBJ2-3 TRBV24-1 TGTGCCACCAGTGACCCGAATCTAGCGGGGGTGACGGATACGCAGTATTTT CATSDPNLAGVTDTQYF
NA NA TRBJ2-1 TRBV12-5 TGTGCTAGTGGTTCGGATCTTATAGCCAAAGAGCAGTTCTTC CASGSDLIAKEQFF
TRBD2 many TRBJ2-2 TRBV12-3/TRBV12-4 TGTGCCAGCTTCAAGCGGGAGGGCCCCGGGGAGCTGTTTTTT CASFKREGPGELFF
NA many TRBJ2-5 TRBV29-1 TGCAGCGTTGACTCCTTGTCGGGGGTACAAGAGACCCAGTACTTC CSVDSLSGVQETQYF
TRBD2 many TRBJ2-1 TRBV20-1 TGCAGTGCTAGACCTAGGGGCTCTAGCGGGAAGGGCTACAATGAGCAGTTCTTC CSARPRGSSGKGYNEQFF
TRBD1 few TRBJ1-1 TRBV20-1 TGCAGTGCTGGACAGGGAGCCGACACTGAAGCTTTCTTT CSAGQGADTEAFF
TRBD2 NA TRBJ2-1 TRBV19 TGTGCCAGTAGTGCACTACCTCCCACTAGCGTCATGTACAATGAGCAGTTCTTC CASSALPPTSVMYNEQFF
NA few TRBJ1-2 TRBV4-1 TGCGCCAGCAGCCAAGCACTGACAAGCGCTAACTATGGCTACACCTTC CASSQALTSANYGYTF
NA many TRBJ1-3 TRBV12-5 TGTGCTAGTGGTTTGAAACAGAGCTCTGGAAACACCATATATTTT CASGLKQSSGNTIYF
TRBD1 many TRBJ1-1 TRBV20-1 TGCAGTGCTAGAACGGGACAGTTCAACACTGAAGCTTTCTTT CSARTGQFNTEAFF
TRBD2 NA TRBJ2-7 TRBV6-9 TGTGCCAGCAGTTACGGCGCGGGAGGTGTTATGACGCGCGAGCAGTACTTC CASSYGAGGVMTREQYF
NA NA TRBJ2-4 TRBV19 TGTGCCAGTAGTGCCCCGGGGGAAGCCAAAAACATTCAGTACTTC CASSAPGEAKNIQYF